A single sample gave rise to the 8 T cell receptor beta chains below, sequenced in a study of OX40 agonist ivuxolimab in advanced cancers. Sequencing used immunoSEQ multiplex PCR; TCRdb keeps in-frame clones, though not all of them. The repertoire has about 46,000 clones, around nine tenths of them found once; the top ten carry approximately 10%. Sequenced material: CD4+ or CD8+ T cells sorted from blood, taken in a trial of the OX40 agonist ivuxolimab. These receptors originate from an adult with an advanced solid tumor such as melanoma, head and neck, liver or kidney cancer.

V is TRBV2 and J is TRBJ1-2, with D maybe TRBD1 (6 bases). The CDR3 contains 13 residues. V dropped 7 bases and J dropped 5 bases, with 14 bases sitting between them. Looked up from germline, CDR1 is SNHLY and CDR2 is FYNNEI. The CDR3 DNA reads TGTGCCAGCATCCAGGCGGGGGCTTATGGCTACACCTTC. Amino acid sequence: CASIQAGAYGYTF.

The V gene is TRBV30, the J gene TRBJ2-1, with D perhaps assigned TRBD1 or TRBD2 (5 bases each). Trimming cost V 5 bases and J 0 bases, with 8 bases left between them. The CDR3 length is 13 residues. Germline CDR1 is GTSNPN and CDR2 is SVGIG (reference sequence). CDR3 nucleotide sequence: TGTGCCTGGGGGGACCACTCCTACAATGAGCAGTTCTTC. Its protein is CAWGDHSYNEQFF.

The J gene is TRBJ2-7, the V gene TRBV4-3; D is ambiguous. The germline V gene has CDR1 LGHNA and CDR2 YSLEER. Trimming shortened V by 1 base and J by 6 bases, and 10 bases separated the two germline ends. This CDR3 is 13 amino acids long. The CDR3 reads CASSQGWRTEQYF. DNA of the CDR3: TGCGCCAGCAGCCAAGGGTGGCGGACCGAGCAGTACTTC.

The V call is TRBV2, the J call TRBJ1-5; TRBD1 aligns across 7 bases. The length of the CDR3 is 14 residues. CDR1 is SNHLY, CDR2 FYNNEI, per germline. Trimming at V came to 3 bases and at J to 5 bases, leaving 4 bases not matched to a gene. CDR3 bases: TGTGCCAGCAGTGACCTCAGGGGGGATCAGCCCCAGCATTTT. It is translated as CASSDLRGDQPQHF.

CDR3: CASSLGAIGTASLNTEAFF. DNA of the CDR3: TGTGCCAGCAGCTTAGGGGCTATCGGGACAGCCAGTCTGAACACTGAAGCTTTCTTT. This chain joins TRBV7-9 and TRBJ1-1; 7 bases align to TRBD1. This CDR3 is 19 amino acids long. The germline V gene encodes CDR1 SEHNR and CDR2 FQNEAQ (reference sequence). The V gene end was trimmed by 1 base and the J gene end by 0 bases; junction bases not matched to a gene: 14. Using reference TRBV7-9 and TRBJ1-1 for the parts outside the CDR3, the full variable domain is DTGVSQNPRHKITKRGQNVTFRCDPISEHNRLYWYRQTLGQGPEFLTYFQNEAQLEKSRLLSDRFSAERPKGSFSTLEIQRTEQGDSAMYLCASSLGAIGTASLNTEAFFGQGTRLTVV.

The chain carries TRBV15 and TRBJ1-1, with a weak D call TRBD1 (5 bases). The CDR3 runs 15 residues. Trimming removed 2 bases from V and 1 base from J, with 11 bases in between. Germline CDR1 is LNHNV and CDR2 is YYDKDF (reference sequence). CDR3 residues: CATSRSRTSNTEAFF. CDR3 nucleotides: TGTGCCACCAGCAGATCAAGGACATCGAACACTGAAGCTTTCTTT. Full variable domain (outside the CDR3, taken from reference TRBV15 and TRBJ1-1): DAMVIQNPRYQVTQFGKPVTLSCSQTLNHNVMYWYQQKSSQAPKLLFHYYDKDFNNEADTPDNFQSRRPNTSFCFLDIRSPGLGDTAMYLCATSRSRTSNTEAFFGQGTRLTVV.

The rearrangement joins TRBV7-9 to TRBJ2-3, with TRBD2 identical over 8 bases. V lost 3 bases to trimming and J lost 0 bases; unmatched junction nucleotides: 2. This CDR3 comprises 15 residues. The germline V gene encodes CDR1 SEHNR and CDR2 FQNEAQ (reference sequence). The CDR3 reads CASSFRGRSTDTQYF. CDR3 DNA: TGTGCCAGCAGCTTCCGCGGGAGGAGCACAGATACGCAGTATTTT.

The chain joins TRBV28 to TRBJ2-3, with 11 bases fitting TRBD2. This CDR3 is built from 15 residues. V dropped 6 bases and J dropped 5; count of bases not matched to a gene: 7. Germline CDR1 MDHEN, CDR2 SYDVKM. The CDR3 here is CASSQTSGSRDTQYF. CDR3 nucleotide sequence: TGTGCCAGCAGCCAAACTAGCGGGAGTAGAGATACGCAGTATTTT.